This note documents a single TCR beta chain sequence. The PCR was carried out with 60 Vbeta primers and 13 Jbeta primers. TCRdb's table, derived via immunoSEQ multiplex PCR, lists solely in-frame clones and lacks some. This table holds under 200,000 clones, over 75% found once. This entry is derived from a study of cytomegalovirus exposure and HLA in healthy donors. V gave up 7 bases and J gave up 0 bases; unmatched junction bases: 2. Germline-derived CDR1 and CDR2 are SQVTM and ANQGSEA. The CDR3 totals 13 residues. The sample consisted of PBMCs. This TCR was sampled from a man aged 50-60 years in good health and CMV-seronegative. V usage is TRBV29-1 and J usage is TRBJ2-7; 11 bases line up with TRBD2. The CDR3 DNA reads TGCAGCGCGGGGACTAGCGGCTCCTACGAGCAGTACTTC. It specifies CSAGTSGSYEQYF.